A single TCR beta chain is shown here with its context. In the original processing: Estimated nucleated cell counts came from reference gene primer amplification. The method was immunoSEQ multiplex PCR; TCRdb's version includes in-frame clones alone and lacks a portion of them. V, J and clone size were drawn from that table, and D and trimming were deduced from the DNA. The profile shows 200,000 to 250,000 clones, around 82% of them singletons. V gave up 4 bases and J gave up 1 base; unmatched junction bases: 12. Germline-derived CDR1 and CDR2 are SGHRS and YFSETQ. This CDR3 is built from 19 residues. These data are taken from a study of blood T cell repertoires in COVID-19. Study-wide context: Specimens from acute and convalescent COVID-19 originated in the United States, Italy and Spain. The analysed material was cDNA or gDNA that came from T cells, B-cell-depleted T cells, or PBMCs.

The sequencing input was peripheral blood. The TCR originated in a woman between 65 and 79 years old with acute or convalescent COVID-19. The rearrangement links TRBV5-1 to TRBJ1-3; TRBD1 matches at 12 bases. CDR3 DNA: TGCGCCAGCAGCCCAGGAAAGGGACAGGGGGCGCATTCTGGAAACACCATATATTTT. Its translation: CASSPGKGQGAHSGNTIYF.